This T cell receptor (beta chain) was retrieved from a study of CD8 T cells in ankylosing spondylitis. Points from the study as a whole: A TCR beta motif of under ten highly homologous variants appeared characteristic of ankylosing spondylitis blood. With a CD8+ phenotype, disease-linked clones were relatively rare in peripheral blood.

Comment on this clonotype: Its specificity is unknown.

Trimming took off 5 bases at V and 2 bases at J, with 13 bases between the two ends. The germline gives CDR1 MNHEY, CDR2 SVGEGT. The CDR3 spans 15 residues. TCRdb re-called the 5' RACE reads through MiXCR, storing one row per CDR3 protein. The sample holds 750,000 to 850,000 distinct CDR3 sequences, approximately 12% seen once. The specimen was blood, either unsorted or a sorted T cell fraction (not recorded which). This receptor was taken from a male donor with ankylosing spondylitis. The chain has TRBV6-2 or TRBV6-3 and TRBJ1-3, with a weak D call TRBD1 (6 bases). The CDR3 DNA follows: TGTGCCAGCAGTGACCCCGGGACAACTGGAAACACCATATATTTT. Protein: CASSDPGTTGNTIYF.